The next 26 T cell receptor beta chains were all read from a single sample in a study of cytomegalovirus exposure and HLA in healthy donors. The PCR had 60 Vbeta and 13 Jbeta primers. Clones were sequenced by immunoSEQ multiplex PCR, and TCRdb holds only the in-frame ones, with some missing. The table shows about 180,000 clones, with around 80% occurring only once. Sequenced: PBMCs. Receptors originate from a woman in her thirties or forties in good health and CMV-seronegative.

V and J are TRBV19 and TRBJ1-2, with 9 nucleotides matching TRBD1. V lost 9 bases, J lost 7 bases, and 9 bases stayed unmatched. This CDR3 is 13 amino acids long. Germline V CDR1 and CDR2: LNHDA, SQIVND (reference sequence). CDR3: CASAMGQGGGYTF. The CDR3 DNA is TGTGCCAGCGCCATGGGACAGGGAGGTGGCTACACCTTC.

V and J are TRBV4-3 and TRBJ2-7; 9 bases match TRBD1. After removal of 6 bases from V and 2 bases from J, the junction contained 8 bases not matched to a gene. This CDR3 spans 15 amino acids. CDR1 and CDR2 from the germline V gene are LGHNA and YSLEER. The CDR3 DNA follows: TGCGCCAGCAGTCCCGACAGGGGGGTCACCTACGAGCAGTACTTC. Its protein product is CASSPDRGVTYEQYF.

The CDR3: CASSSGGSSDTQYF. The CDR3 region has the DNA TGTGCCAGCAGCTCAGGGGGCAGCTCAGATACGCAGTATTTT. The chain couples TRBV7-9 to TRBJ2-3, with 8 bases matching TRBD1. The CDR3 totals 14 residues. Losses at the gene ends were 4 bases for V and 4 bases for J; bases not matched to a gene: 4. CDR1 and CDR2 (germline): SEHNR, FQNEAQ (reference sequence).

J is TRBJ1-1 and V is TRBV30; no firm D call. V was clipped by 0 bases and J by 0 bases, with 14 bases between them. The CDR3 loop spans 16 amino acids. Per the germline V gene, CDR1 is GTSNPN and CDR2 is SVGIG (reference sequence). The CDR3 DNA reads TGTGCCTGGAGTGTTATCAGGTCTGTGTTGAACACTGAAGCTTTCTTT. It encodes CAWSVIRSVLNTEAFF.

The chain links TRBV9 to TRBJ2-7; 14 bases line up with TRBD2. This CDR3 has 15 amino acids. V shed 3 bases, J shed 6 bases, and the junction held 5 bases outside the gene matches. Germline loops: CDR1 SGDLS, CDR2 YYNGEE. The CDR3 sequence: CASSATSGRACEQYF. CDR3 nucleotide sequence: TGTGCCAGCAGCGCGACTAGCGGGAGGGCCTGCGAGCAGTACTTC.

This sequence joins TRBV18 and TRBJ2-2; D call uncertain. Germline values: CDR1 KGHSH, CDR2 LQKENI. The CDR3 is 13 amino acids. Trimming stripped 4 bases from V and 1 base from J, with 4 bases between. The CDR3 protein is CASSLKNTGELFF. CDR3 nucleotides: TGTGCCAGCTCACTAAAGAACACCGGGGAGCTGTTTTTT.

The chain uses TRBV5-4 and TRBJ2-7; D possibly corresponds to TRBD2 (7 bases). The CDR3 covers 16 residues. The V gene lost 7 bases and the J gene lost 2 bases, with 22 bases spanning the gap. Germline CDR1 SGHNT, CDR2 YYREEE (reference sequence). The CDR3 reads CASRRRGKGGPYEQYF. The CDR3 coding sequence is TGTGCCAGCCGTCGGCGCGGAAAGGGGGGGCCCTACGAGCAGTACTTC.

This rearrangement joins TRBV15 to TRBJ1-1; TRBD2 agrees at 9 bases. The end of the DNA aligns better with TRBJ2-2, so the J call may be wrong. The CDR3 runs 18 residues. CDR1 is LNHNV, CDR2 YYDKDF, per germline (reference sequence). CDR3 sequence: CATSRGGGGAPNTGELFF. Here the CDR3 DNA reads TGTGCCACCAGCAGAGGGGGCGGGGGGGCACCGAACACCGGGGAGCTGTTTTTT.

This clone appeared a single time. This rearrangement joins TRBV30 to TRBJ1-5, with D possibly matching TRBD1 (6 bases). Trimming took 0 bases from V and 3 from J, leaving 12 bases between them. Germline CDR1 and CDR2: GTSNPN and SVGIG (reference sequence). The CDR3 sequence is 15 residues long. The CDR3 sequence is CAWSVGAGDNQPQHF. As DNA, the CDR3 is TGTGCCTGGAGTGTAGGAGCAGGGGACAATCAGCCCCAGCATTTT.

This chain connects TRBV5-6 to TRBJ2-4; TRBD2 might be the D (5 bases). The CDR3 loop spans 17 amino acids. Germline loops: CDR1 SGHDT, CDR2 YYEEEE. The ends were cut back, 1 base at V and 1 base at J, with 15 bases in the middle. CDR3 sequence: CASSLILPGMAKNIQYF. The CDR3 DNA reads TGTGCCAGCAGCTTGATTCTGCCGGGGATGGCCAAAAACATTCAGTACTTC. Drawing the rest from reference TRBV5-6 and TRBJ2-4, the complete variable domain is DAGVTQSPTHLIKTRGQQVTLRCSPKSGHDTVSWYQQALGQGPQFIFQYYEEEERQRGNFPDRFSGHQFPNYSSELNVNALLLGDSALYLCASSLILPGMAKNIQYFGAGTRLSVL.

V and J are TRBV6-1 and TRBJ1-4; D is unresolved. The germline V gene has CDR1 MNHNS and CDR2 SASEGT. V shed 6 bases and J shed 5 bases, with 13 bases lying between them. CDR3 length equals 14 residues. The CDR3 loop reads CASRRTALNEKLFF. Written as DNA, the CDR3 is TGTGCCAGCAGACGGACTGCTTTAAATGAAAAACTGTTTTTT.

This clone occurred once. The rearrangement uses TRBV13 and TRBJ2-3; 9 bases fit TRBD1. Per germline, CDR1 PRHDT and CDR2 FYEKMQ (reference sequence). CDR3 length: 15 residues. Trimming at V came to 4 bases and at J to 6 bases, leaving 8 bases not matched to a gene. CDR3 protein: CASSSGQGGLDTQYF. The CDR3 DNA sequence: TGTGCCAGCAGCTCGGGACAGGGCGGATTGGATACGCAGTATTTT.

J is TRBJ2-5 and V is TRBV30, with 8 bases lining up with TRBD2. V trimming: 3 bases; J trimming: 5 bases; junction bases outside the gene matches: 8. Germline V gene sequence: CDR1 GTSNPN, CDR2 SVGIG (reference sequence). The CDR3 is 14 residues long. The CDR3 sequence: CAWRGAGGRETQYF. Written as DNA, the CDR3 is TGTGCCTGGAGAGGGGCGGGGGGTCGCGAGACCCAGTACTTC.

The rearrangement uses TRBV19 and TRBJ2-5, with TRBD1 matching over 9 bases. Germline V gene sequence: CDR1 LNHDA, CDR2 SQIVND (reference sequence). The CDR3 is 13 amino acids. The CDR3 reads CSRVQGAGETQYF. The CDR3 DNA reads as TGTTCAAGGGTACAGGGGGCTGGGGAGACCCAGTACTTC.

This clone came up a few times. This rearrangement joins TRBV4-1 to TRBJ2-7, with D possibly being TRBD2 (5 bases). V was cut by 0 bases and J by 5 bases, with 17 bases left in between. The CDR3 consists of 16 residues. Germline values: CDR1 MGHRA, CDR2 YSYEKL. CDR3 in DNA: TGCGCCAGCAGCCAAGAAGTCCCCGGGATTGTAGACGAGCAGTACTTC. Its translation: CASSQEVPGIVDEQYF.

The DNA of the CDR3 is TGCGCCAGCAGCTTACCCTCAGGGATGGGGGAGCAGTACTTC. Its translation is CASSLPSGMGEQYF. The chain links TRBV5-1 to TRBJ2-7, with a possible D match to TRBD1 (5 bases). Germline-derived CDR1 and CDR2 are SGHRS and YFSETQ. V was clipped by 2 bases and J by 7 bases, with 16 bases between them. This CDR3 is 14 amino acids long.

J is TRBJ1-3 and V is TRBV6-5, with TRBD1 matching over 7 bases. The V gene's germline CDR1 is MNHEY and CDR2 SVGAGI. The CDR3 sequence is 15 residues long. J lost 4 bases, V lost 5 bases, and 8 bases had no gene match. The CDR3 DNA is TGTGCCAGCAGTGTCGCCAGGGGGTACGGAAACACCATATATTTT. Residues: CASSVARGYGNTIYF.

This clone was observed once. V is TRBV9 and J is TRBJ2-7, with 15 bases identical to TRBD2. CDR1 is SGDLS, CDR2 YYNGEE, per germline. The CDR3 covers 19 residues. Trimming took 3 bases from V and 7 from J; bases not matched to a gene: 17. For the CDR3, the DNA is TGTGCCAGCAGCGAGAGGACTAGCGGGGGGGCAATACAGAGGGAAGAGCAGTACTTC. Protein: CASSERTSGGAIQREEQYF.

V is TRBV2 and J is TRBJ2-5; TRBD2 is a possible D gene (7 bases). The ends were cut back, 4 bases at V and 4 bases at J, with 13 bases in the middle. Germline V lookup: CDR1 SNHLY, CDR2 FYNNEI. This CDR3 has 14 residues. The DNA of the CDR3 is TGTGCCAGCAGTGTGGGGGGGCGGTTAGAGACCCAGTACTTC. Its translation: CASSVGGRLETQYF.

The genes are TRBV5-1 and TRBJ1-3; D perhaps matches TRBD1 (5 bases). This CDR3 is 16 amino acids long. Trimming took off 3 bases at V and 1 base at J, with 14 bases between the two ends. The germline CDR1 and CDR2 sequences are SGHRS and YFSETQ. CDR3 sequence (DNA): TGCGCCAGCAGCTGGGGGGGGACGGAGTCTGGAAACACCATATATTTT. This gives the protein CASSWGGTESGNTIYF.

The table lists this clone with a few counts. The genes are TRBV6-5 and TRBJ1-2; 7 nucleotides align to TRBD1. CDR3 size: 15 residues. Germline V CDR1 and CDR2: MNHEY, SVGAGI. The ends lost 4 bases at V and 5 bases at J; junction bases unmatched: 10. The CDR3 coding sequence is TGTGCCAGCAGTTCCTCCCTGGACAGGACGTATGGCTACACCTTC. This sequence encodes CASSSSLDRTYGYTF.

This chain connects TRBV19 to TRBJ1-1; 7 nucleotides match TRBD1. There are 15 residues in the CDR3. The V gene's germline CDR1 is LNHDA and CDR2 SQIVND (reference sequence). The V gene end was trimmed by 0 bases and the J gene end by 7 bases; junction bases not matched to a gene: 8. The chain's CDR3 is CASSIDSPGQSEAFF. CDR3 DNA sequence: TGTGCCAGTAGTATAGATTCCCCGGGACAGAGTGAAGCTTTCTTT. The full variable domain, with the rest looked up from reference TRBV19 and TRBJ1-1, is DGGITQSPKYLFRKEGQNVTLSCEQNLNHDAMYWYRQDPGQGLRLIYYSQIVNDFQKGDIAEGYSVSREKKESFPLTVTSAQKNPTAFYLCASSIDSPGQSEAFFGQGTRLTVV.

The chain has TRBV5-1 and TRBJ2-5; 12 bases match TRBD2. Germline V CDR1 and CDR2: SGHRS, YFSETQ. CDR3 size: 16 residues. V lost 0 bases and J lost 2; bases outside the gene matches: 2. The chain's CDR3 is CASSLGGLAGQETQYF. In nucleotides, the CDR3 is TGCGCCAGCAGCTTGGGCGGACTAGCGGGGCAAGAGACCCAGTACTTC.

The CDR3 bases are TGCGCCAGCAGCTTGGAACAGGGTGCTGCCTATGGCTACACCTTC. It codes for CASSLEQGAAYGYTF. V gene TRBV5-1 combines with J gene TRBJ1-2, with D perhaps matching TRBD1 (6 bases). CDR3 size: 15 residues. Trimming removed 0 bases from V and 4 bases from J, with 13 bases in between. CDR1 and CDR2 from the germline V gene are SGHRS and YFSETQ.

The chain is built from TRBV27 and TRBJ1-1, with 7 positions matching TRBD1. Germline V CDR1 and CDR2: MNHEY, SMNVEV (reference sequence). The CDR3 consists of 13 residues. V shed 5 bases, J shed 5 bases, and the junction held 5 bases outside the gene matches. The CDR3: CASSPTGLTEAFF. CDR3 sequence (DNA): TGTGCCAGCAGTCCGACAGGGTTGACTGAAGCTTTCTTT.

The CDR3 sequence is CASSVRGDRLTDTQYF. CDR3 sequence (DNA): TGTGCCAGCAGCGTAAGGGGGGACAGATTGACAGATACGCAGTATTTT. The rearrangement joins TRBV9 to TRBJ2-3, with D possibly matching TRBD1 (7 bases). Germline-derived CDR1 and CDR2 are SGDLS and YYNGEE. The CDR3 totals 16 residues. V lost 1 base and J lost 3, with 15 bases in between.